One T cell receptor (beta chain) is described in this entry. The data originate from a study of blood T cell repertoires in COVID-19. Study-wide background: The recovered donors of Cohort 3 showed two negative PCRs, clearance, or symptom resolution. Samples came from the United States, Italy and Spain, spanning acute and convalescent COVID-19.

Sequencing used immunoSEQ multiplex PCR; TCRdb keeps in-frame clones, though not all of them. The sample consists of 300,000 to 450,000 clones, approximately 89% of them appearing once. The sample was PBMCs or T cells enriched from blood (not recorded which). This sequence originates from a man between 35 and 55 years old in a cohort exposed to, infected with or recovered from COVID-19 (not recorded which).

The CDR3 region is CASRSLGTGNYGYTF. DNA of the CDR3: TGTGCCAGCAGAAGCTTGGGGACAGGGAACTATGGCTACACCTTC. The chain links TRBV6-5 to TRBJ1-2, with 9 bases identical to TRBD1. The CDR3 sequence is 15 residues long. Unmatched junction bases numbered 7, after V lost 6 bases and J lost 2 bases. Germline values: CDR1 MNHEY, CDR2 SVGAGI.